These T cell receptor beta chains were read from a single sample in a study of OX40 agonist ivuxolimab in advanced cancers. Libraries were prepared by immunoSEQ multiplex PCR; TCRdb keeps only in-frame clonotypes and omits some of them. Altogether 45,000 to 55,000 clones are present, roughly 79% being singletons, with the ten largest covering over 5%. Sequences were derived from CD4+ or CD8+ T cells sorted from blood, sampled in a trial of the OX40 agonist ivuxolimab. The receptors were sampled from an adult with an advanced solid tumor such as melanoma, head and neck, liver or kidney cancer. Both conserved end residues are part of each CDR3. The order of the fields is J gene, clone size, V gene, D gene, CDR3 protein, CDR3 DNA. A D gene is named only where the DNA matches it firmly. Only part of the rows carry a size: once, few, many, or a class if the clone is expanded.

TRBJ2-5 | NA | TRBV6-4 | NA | CASRGRSVGQGGETQYF | TGTGCCAGCAGGGGAAGGTCGGTTGGGCAGGGCGGAGAGACCCAGTACTTC
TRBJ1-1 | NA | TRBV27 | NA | CASSPPAGPTEAFF | TGTGCCAGCAGTCCCCCCGCAGGCCCCACTGAAGCTTTCTTT
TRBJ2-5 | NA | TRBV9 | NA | CASSVGAGAETQYF | TGTGCCAGCAGCGTAGGGGCCGGGGCCGAGACCCAGTACTTC
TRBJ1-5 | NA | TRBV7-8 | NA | CASGPRVNQPQHF | TGTGCCTCAGGACCTCGGGTCAATCAGCCCCAGCATTTT
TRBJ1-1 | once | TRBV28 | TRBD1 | CASSRQGGLDTEAFF | TGTGCCAGCAGTCGCCAGGGGGGGCTGGACACTGAAGCTTTCTTT
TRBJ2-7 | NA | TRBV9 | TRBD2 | CASSVGTSGSYEQYF | TGTGCCAGCAGCGTGGGGACTAGCGGGTCCTACGAGCAGTACTTC
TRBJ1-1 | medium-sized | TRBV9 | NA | CASSAPSAVNTEAFF | TGTGCCAGCAGCGCCCCAAGTGCTGTGAACACTGAAGCTTTCTTT
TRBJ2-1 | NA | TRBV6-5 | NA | CASSKQGGNEQFF | TGTGCCAGCAGTAAACAGGGTGGCAATGAGCAGTTCTTC
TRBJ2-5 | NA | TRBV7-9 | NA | CASSLALDLSETQYF | TGTGCCAGCAGCTTAGCGCTCGACCTTTCAGAGACCCAGTACTTC
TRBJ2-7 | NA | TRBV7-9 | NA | CASNGEAEVYEQYF | TGTGCCAGCAACGGCGAGGCGGAGGTCTACGAGCAGTACTTC
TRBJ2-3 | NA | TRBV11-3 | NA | CASSRYTDPDTQYF | TGTGCCAGCAGCCGCTACACAGATCCAGATACGCAGTATTTT
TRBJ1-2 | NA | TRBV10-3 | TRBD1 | CAISEGTGIGYGYTF | TGTGCCATCAGTGAAGGGACAGGGATAGGCTATGGCTACACCTTC
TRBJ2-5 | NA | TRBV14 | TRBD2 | CASSHLRGGLVETQYF | TGTGCCAGCAGCCATCTGCGGGGGGGCCTTGTAGAGACCCAGTACTTC
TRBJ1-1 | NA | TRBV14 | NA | CASSQGTGLSTEAFF | TGTGCCAGCAGCCAAGGGACGGGGCTGAGTACTGAAGCTTTCTTT
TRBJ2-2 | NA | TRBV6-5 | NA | CASSHRDARAGELFF | TGTGCCAGCAGTCACCGGGACGCCCGGGCCGGGGAGCTGTTTTTT
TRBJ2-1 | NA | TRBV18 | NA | CASSPKENINEQFF | TGTGCCAGCTCACCAAAGGAGAATATCAATGAGCAGTTCTTC
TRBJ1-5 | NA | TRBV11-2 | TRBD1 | CASSPGQGGNQPQHF | TGTGCCAGCAGCCCTGGACAGGGGGGGAATCAGCCCCAGCATTTT
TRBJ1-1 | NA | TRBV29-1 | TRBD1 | CSVEEGQGEAFF | TGCAGCGTTGAAGAAGGACAGGGGGAAGCTTTCTTT
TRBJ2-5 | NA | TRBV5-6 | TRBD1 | CASSLWDRVETQYF | TGTGCCAGCAGCTTGTGGGACAGGGTAGAGACCCAGTACTTC
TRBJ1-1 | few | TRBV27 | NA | CASSLSRKGEAFF | TGTGCCAGCAGTTTATCCCGCAAGGGTGAAGCTTTCTTT
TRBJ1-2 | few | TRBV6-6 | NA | CASTHGGYGYTF | TGTGCCAGCACCCATGGGGGTTATGGCTACACCTTC
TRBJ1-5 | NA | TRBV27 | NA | CASSLIPLSNQPQHF | TGTGCCAGCAGTTTAATACCTCTCTCTAATCAGCCCCAGCATTTT
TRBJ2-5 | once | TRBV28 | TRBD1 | CASSDDRDYQETQYF | TGTGCCAGCAGCGATGACAGGGATTATCAAGAGACCCAGTACTTC
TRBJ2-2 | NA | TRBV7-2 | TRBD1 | CASSHTGGPGELFF | TGTGCCAGCAGTCATACAGGGGGCCCCGGGGAGCTGTTTTTT
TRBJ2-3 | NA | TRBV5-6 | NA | CASSAGTTSTDTQYF | TGTGCCAGCAGCGCCGGGACAACTAGCACAGATACGCAGTATTTT
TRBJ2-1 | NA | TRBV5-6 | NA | CASSLERGGPFF | TGTGCCAGCAGCTTGGAGAGAGGTGGTCCGTTCTTC
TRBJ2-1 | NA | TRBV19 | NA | CASSLTQNNEQFF | TGTGCCAGTAGTTTAACCCAGAACAATGAGCAGTTCTTC
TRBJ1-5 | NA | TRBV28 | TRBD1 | CASIKTGTGDQPQHF | TGTGCCAGCATTAAAACCGGGACAGGGGATCAGCCCCAGCATTTT
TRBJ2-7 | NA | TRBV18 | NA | CASSRTDEQYF | TGTGCCAGCTCACGGACAGACGAGCAGTACTTC
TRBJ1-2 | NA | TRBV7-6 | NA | CASSDSNYGYTF | TGTGCCAGCAGTGACAGTAACTATGGCTACACCTTC
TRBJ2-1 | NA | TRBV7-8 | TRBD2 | CASSGGLAGAYNEQFF | TGTGCCAGCAGCGGCGGACTAGCGGGAGCTTACAATGAGCAGTTCTTC
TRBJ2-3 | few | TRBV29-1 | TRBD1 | CSVEDGLRGMTDTQYF | TGCAGCGTTGAAGATGGGCTCAGGGGGATGACAGATACGCAGTATTTT
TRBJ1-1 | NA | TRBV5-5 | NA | CASSLPSDTEAFF | TGTGCCAGCAGCCTCCCTTCGGACACTGAAGCTTTCTTT
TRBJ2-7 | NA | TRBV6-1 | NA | CASSERVYEQYF | TGTGCCAGCAGTGAACGGGTCTACGAGCAGTACTTC
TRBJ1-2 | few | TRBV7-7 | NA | CASSLYGYTF | TGTGCCAGCAGCTTGTATGGCTACACCTTC
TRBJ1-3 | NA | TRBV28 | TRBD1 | CASSKGQGALSGNTIYF | TGTGCCAGCAGTAAAGGACAGGGGGCTTTATCTGGAAACACCATATATTTT
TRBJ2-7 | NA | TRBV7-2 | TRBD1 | CASSFDRGNEQYF | TGTGCCAGCAGCTTTGACAGGGGAAACGAGCAGTACTTC
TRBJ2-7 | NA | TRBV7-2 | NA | CASSLAAYEQYF | TGTGCCAGCAGCTTGGCCGCGTACGAGCAGTACTTC
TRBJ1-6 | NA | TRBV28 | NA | CASSFGGSNSPLHF | TGTGCCAGCAGTTTTGGGGGAAGTAATTCACCCCTCCACTTT
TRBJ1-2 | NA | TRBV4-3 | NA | CASSQDRTQEGKYGYTF | TGCGCCAGCAGCCAAGATCGCACTCAAGAGGGTAAATATGGCTACACCTTC
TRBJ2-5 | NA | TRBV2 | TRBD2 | CAAGKRGGQETQYF | TGTGCCGCAGGGAAGCGGGGGGGCCAGGAGACCCAGTACTTC
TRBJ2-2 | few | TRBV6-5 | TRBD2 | CASSYSGEGPGELFF | TGTGCCAGCAGTTACTCGGGGGAGGGCCCCGGGGAGCTGTTTTTT
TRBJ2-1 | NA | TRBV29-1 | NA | CSVDLNEQFF | TGCAGCGTTGACCTGAATGAGCAGTTCTTC
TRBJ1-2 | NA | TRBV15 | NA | CATSRGLGWGYTF | TGTGCCACCAGCAGAGGTCTCGGGTGGGGCTACACCTTC
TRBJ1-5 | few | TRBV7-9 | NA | CASSLANQPQHF | TGTGCCAGCAGCTTAGCAAATCAGCCCCAGCATTTT
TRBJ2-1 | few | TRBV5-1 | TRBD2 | CASSPAGSGAYNEQFF | TGCGCCAGCAGCCCTGCTGGGAGCGGGGCCTACAATGAGCAGTTCTTC
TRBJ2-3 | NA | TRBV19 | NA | CASGVRGSTDTQYF | TGTGCCAGTGGGGTGCGGGGCAGCACAGATACGCAGTATTTT
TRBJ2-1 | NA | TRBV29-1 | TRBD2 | CSVEDTASGSWDEQFF | TGCAGCGTTGAAGATACGGCTAGCGGGAGCTGGGATGAGCAGTTCTTC
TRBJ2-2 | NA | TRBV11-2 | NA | CASSLEQTYTGELFF | TGTGCCAGCAGCTTAGAACAGACGTATACCGGGGAGCTGTTTTTT
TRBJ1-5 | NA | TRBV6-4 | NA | CASNNRAHQPQHF | TGTGCCAGCAATAACAGGGCCCATCAGCCCCAGCATTTT
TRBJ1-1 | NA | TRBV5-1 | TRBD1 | CASTRTGGNTEAFF | TGCGCCAGCACCCGGACAGGGGGGAACACTGAAGCTTTCTTT
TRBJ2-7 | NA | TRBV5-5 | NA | CASSLEGAGEQYF | TGTGCCAGCAGCTTGGAAGGGGCCGGCGAGCAGTACTTC
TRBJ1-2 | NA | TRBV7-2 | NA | CASSLPGGSDGYTF | TGTGCCAGCAGCTTACCTGGGGGCAGCGATGGCTACACCTTC
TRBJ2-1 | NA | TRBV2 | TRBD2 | CASSETAGGPPNEQFF | TGTGCCAGCAGTGAAACGGCGGGGGGGCCCCCAAATGAGCAGTTCTTC